The 23 T cell receptor beta chains presented below share a single source sample, sequenced in a study of control samples from healthy donors and cancer patients (dated by TCRdb to the early 2020s). Library preparation used the immunoSEQ multiplex PCR assay. What TCRdb holds here is the immuneACCESS table cut down to in-frame rearrangements. Part of the clones is not present; checked against another copy, under half of the missing clones reflect an unresolved V gene, and the others are unexplained. Here the sample has nearly 200,000 clones; 91% occur a single time. The top ten clones comprise less than 2% of the sample. The specimen was blood. The source of these receptors is a man aged 30-40 years in good health.

V gene TRBV6-5 combines with J gene TRBJ2-2; D remains ambiguous. The CDR3 is 15 residues long. Per the germline V gene, CDR1 is MNHEY and CDR2 is SVGAGI. The V gene lost 0 bases and the J gene lost 0 bases, with 5 bases spanning the gap. CDR3 protein: CASSYSRANTGELFF. The CDR3 region has the DNA TGTGCCAGCAGTTACTCTCGGGCGAACACCGGGGAGCTGTTTTTT.

The rearrangement links TRBV19 to TRBJ1-2, with D uncertain. V was shortened by 0 bases and J by 0 bases, with 2 bases between the two germline ends. The CDR3 covers 13 residues. Germline V CDR1 and CDR2: LNHDA, SQIVND (reference sequence). The CDR3 nucleotides read TGTGCCAGTAGTATAGAGACTAACTATGGCTACACCTTC. Protein: CASSIETNYGYTF.

This chain connects TRBV4-2 to TRBJ2-1; weak D call: TRBD2 (7 bases). Germline V gene sequence: CDR1 LGHNA, CDR2 YNFKEQ. V lost 1 base and J 10 bases, leaving 14 bases between the germline ends. The CDR3 extends over 14 amino acids. The CDR3 reads CASSQVGRGGEQFF. For the CDR3, the DNA is TGTGCCAGCAGCCAAGTAGGAAGGGGGGGGGAGCAGTTCTTC.

The chain combines TRBV19 with TRBJ1-2; 9 nucleotides match TRBD1. The CDR3 is 14 amino acids. Germline assignment: CDR1 LNHDA and CDR2 SQIVND (reference sequence). The junction had 5 bases not matched to a gene; V was cut back by 3 bases and J by 6 bases. The CDR3 region is CASSMMGQGDGYTF. CDR3 in DNA: TGTGCCAGTAGTATGATGGGACAGGGCGATGGCTACACCTTC.

In the case of this clone: One end of the junction does not line up with germline, which may come from a read error. V usage is TRBV10-3 and J usage is TRBJ1-4, with no clear D. The CDR3 consists of 12 residues. Germline CDR1 ENHRY, CDR2 SYGVKD. CDR3 DNA: TGTGCCATAAGTGGCGGGAATGAAAAACTGTTTTTT. Translated: CAISGGNEKLFF.

The chain couples TRBV3-1 (or the pseudogene TRBV3-2) to TRBJ2-1, with 7 bases identical to TRBD2. With 5 bases clipped from V and 2 bases from J, the junction kept 9 bases outside the gene matches. This CDR3 spans 16 amino acids. Germline V gene sequence: CDR1 LGHDT, CDR2 YNNKEL (reference sequence). In DNA form, the CDR3 reads TGTGCCAGCAGCAACGTAGTCCTAGCGGCCTACAATGAGCAGTTCTTC. Protein sequence: CASSNVVLAAYNEQFF.

This rearrangement joins TRBV10-3 to TRBJ1-1; D is unresolved. CDR1 ENHRY and CDR2 SYGVKD come from the germline V gene. Trimming removed 7 bases at V and 3 bases at J, with 21 bases between. The CDR3 totals 16 residues. This chain's CDR3 is CAINQGRTSRYTEAFF. The CDR3 DNA sequence: TGTGCCATCAACCAAGGTAGGACTTCGCGGTACACTGAAGCTTTCTTT.

This sequence joins TRBV7-8 and TRBJ1-6; the D is unclear. In germline, CDR1 is SGHVS, CDR2 FQNEAQ. The CDR3 is 14 amino acids. Deletions cut 3 bases from V and 3 bases from J, with 6 bases between. Here the CDR3 DNA reads TGTGCCAGCAGCTTCTACAGCTATAATTCACCCCTCCACTTT. It codes for CASSFYSYNSPLHF.

Comment on this clone: The same CDR3 arises from other DNA sequences in this sample as well. V gene TRBV6-5 combines with J gene TRBJ1-2; D may be TRBD1 (6 bases). CDR1 MNHEY and CDR2 SVGAGI come from the germline V gene. V gave up 5 bases and J gave up 2 bases, with 12 bases separating them. This CDR3 comprises 14 residues. CDR3 amino acids: CASSPQRGNYGYTF. The CDR3 DNA reads as TGTGCCAGCAGTCCCCAGAGGGGGAACTATGGCTACACCTTC.

The J gene is TRBJ1-2, the V gene TRBV29-1; 7 bases map to TRBD1. The CDR3 has 13 amino acids. V lost 6 bases, J lost 4 bases, and 8 bases stayed unmatched. Per the germline V gene, CDR1 is SQVTM and CDR2 is ANQGSEA. DNA for the CDR3: TGCAGCGTACCGGGATCAGGGGGCTATGGCTACACCTTC. This codes for CSVPGSGGYGYTF. Combining the CDR3 with reference TRBV29-1 and TRBJ1-2 gives the whole variable domain SAVISQKPSRDICQRGTSLTIQCQVDSQVTMMFWYRQQPGQSLTLIATANQGSEATYESGFVIDKFPISRPNLTFSTLTVSNMSPEDSSIYLCSVPGSGGYGYTFGSGTRLTVV.

The rearrangement joins TRBV6-5 to TRBJ2-3, with D tentatively TRBD1 (7 bases). CDR1 MNHEY and CDR2 SVGAGI come from the germline V gene. The V end lost 9 bases, the J end lost 3 bases, and 16 bases lay between the germline ends. The CDR3 has 14 residues. CDR3 DNA sequence: TGTGCCAGTGGGCGGGACAGCAGTACAGATACGCAGTATTTT. This encodes CASGRDSSTDTQYF.

V usage is TRBV3-1 (or the pseudogene TRBV3-2) and J usage is TRBJ1-4; TRBD1 matches 7 bases. This CDR3 region has 18 residues. Germline V CDR1 and CDR2: LGHDT, YNNKEL (reference sequence). V shed 0 bases and J 0 bases; nucleotides not matched to a gene: 7. CDR3 protein: CASSQEFEGTATNEKLFF. In nucleotides, the CDR3 is TGTGCCAGCAGCCAAGAGTTTGAGGGGACAGCAACTAATGAAAAACTGTTTTTT.

The chain uses TRBV29-1 and TRBJ2-1; TRBD1 matches at 7 bases. Germline V CDR1 and CDR2: SQVTM, ANQGSEA. CDR3 length: 11 amino acids. With V trimmed by 5 bases and J by 7 bases, 2 bases remained unmatched. The CDR3 sequence: CSVRRGNEQFF. The CDR3 DNA is TGCAGCGTTCGCAGGGGGAATGAGCAGTTCTTC.

Here the CDR3 DNA reads TGCGCCAGCAGAATCGGACAGCAGCACAATGAGCAGTTCTTC. It specifies CASRIGQQHNEQFF. The chain couples TRBV5-1 to TRBJ2-1, with a tentative D call TRBD1 (6 bases). This CDR3 contains 14 residues. Germline V CDR1 and CDR2: SGHRS, YFSETQ. Trimming took off 5 bases at V and 5 bases at J, with 14 bases between the two ends.

This chain joins TRBV6-5 and TRBJ2-1; the D is unclear. The CDR3 covers 13 residues. V was clipped by 6 bases and J by 4 bases, with 10 bases between them. CDR1 is MNHEY, CDR2 SVGAGI, per germline. This CDR3 is CASRSWSYNEQFF. The CDR3 nucleotides are TGTGCCAGCAGATCTTGGTCATACAATGAGCAGTTCTTC.

Remarks on this clone: The sample carries other DNA sequences with the same CDR3. The chain employs TRBV3-1 (or the pseudogene TRBV3-2) and TRBJ2-6, with D possibly being TRBD1 (6 bases). Trimming took 3 bases from V and 2 from J, leaving 11 bases between them. The CDR3 loop spans 16 amino acids. The germline V gene encodes CDR1 LGHDT and CDR2 YNNKEL (reference sequence). DNA of the CDR3: TGTGCCAGCAGCCATATTGGGGGCCCTGGGGCCAACGTCCTGACTTTC. Amino acids: CASSHIGGPGANVLTF.

This clone has just a few counts. The chain joins TRBV5-6 to TRBJ1-2, with D maybe TRBD1 (6 bases). The CDR3 loop spans 13 amino acids. Germline V gene lookup returns CDR1 SGHDT and CDR2 YYEEEE. Trimming took 1 base from V and 8 from J, leaving 12 bases between them. CDR3 sequence: CASSLWGRGGYTF. The CDR3 region has the DNA TGTGCCAGCAGCTTGTGGGGGCGTGGGGGCTACACCTTC.

The chain joins TRBV11-2 to TRBJ1-6; unclear D gene. Germline CDR1 reads SGHAT; CDR2 reads FQNNGV. The CDR3 contains 16 residues. V was clipped by 0 bases and J by 6 bases, with 12 bases between them. CDR3 loop: CASSLDRARGNSPLHF. The CDR3, as DNA: TGTGCCAGCAGCTTAGATCGTGCCCGGGGTAATTCACCCCTCCACTTT. Full variable domain (remainder filled in from reference TRBV11-2 and TRBJ1-6): EAGVAQSPRYKIIEKRQSVAFWCNPISGHATLYWYQQILGQGPKLLIQFQNNGVVDDSQLPKDRFSAERLKGVDSTLKIQPAKLEDSAVYLCASSLDRARGNSPLHFGNGTRLTVT.

J is TRBJ2-3 and V is TRBV20-1, with 10 bases matching TRBD2. Losses at the gene ends were 5 bases for V and 0 bases for J; bases not matched to a gene: 8. Germline lookup yields CDR1 DFQATT and CDR2 SNEGSKA (reference sequence). This CDR3 has 16 amino acids. CDR3 sequence reads: CSARVAGGSSTDTQYF. CDR3 nucleotide sequence: TGCAGTGCTCGTGTAGCGGGGGGATCTAGCACAGATACGCAGTATTTT.

The chain has TRBV5-1 and TRBJ2-3, with no clear D. The V gene's germline CDR1 is SGHRS and CDR2 YFSETQ. The germline V and J ends were trimmed by 0 bases and 4 bases, with 9 bases remaining between them. The length of the CDR3 is 14 residues. The CDR3 spells CASSLGSRADTQYF. The CDR3 nucleotides are TGCGCCAGCAGCTTGGGATCGAGAGCAGATACGCAGTATTTT. Drawing the rest from reference TRBV5-1 and TRBJ2-3, the complete variable domain is KAGVTQTPRYLIKTRGQQVTLSCSPISGHRSVSWYQQTPGQGLQFLFEYFSETQRNKGNFPGRFSGRQFSNSRSEMNVSTLELGDSALYLCASSLGSRADTQYFGPGTRLTVL.

The sample holds one count of this clone. The chain links TRBV5-1 to TRBJ2-1, with 8 bases aligning to TRBD2. CDR1 SGHRS and CDR2 YFSETQ come from the germline V gene. With V trimmed by 0 bases and J by 0 bases, 11 bases remained unmatched. The CDR3 runs to 19 residues. CDR3 protein: CASSLVSTSGRTSYNEQFF. As DNA, the CDR3 is TGCGCCAGCAGCTTGGTTAGTACTAGCGGACGAACCTCCTACAATGAGCAGTTCTTC.

This clone showed up just once. This chain joins TRBV3-1 (or the pseudogene TRBV3-2) and TRBJ1-2, with TRBD1 matching over 9 bases. Germline V gene lookup returns CDR1 LGHDT and CDR2 YNNKEL (reference sequence). The CDR3 is made up of 16 amino acids. V shed 4 bases and J 6 bases; nucleotides not matched to a gene: 12. The chain's CDR3 is CASSPNRQGGSNGYTF. The CDR3 nucleotides are TGTGCCAGCAGCCCGAACCGACAGGGGGGTTCCAATGGCTACACCTTC.

V is TRBV19 and J is TRBJ1-5, with D tentatively TRBD1 (5 bases). The CDR3 loop spans 16 amino acids. V lost 1 base to trimming and J lost 4 bases, with 14 bases between them. Germline values: CDR1 LNHDA, CDR2 SQIVND (reference sequence). CDR3 sequence (DNA): TGTGCCAGTAGTATAGTACGAGACTGGGGGAATCAGCCCCAGCATTTT. Amino acids: CASSIVRDWGNQPQHF. Filled out from reference TRBV19 and TRBJ1-5, the complete variable domain reads DGGITQSPKYLFRKEGQNVTLSCEQNLNHDAMYWYRQDPGQGLRLIYYSQIVNDFQKGDIAEGYSVSREKKESFPLTVTSAQKNPTAFYLCASSIVRDWGNQPQHFGDGTRLSIL.